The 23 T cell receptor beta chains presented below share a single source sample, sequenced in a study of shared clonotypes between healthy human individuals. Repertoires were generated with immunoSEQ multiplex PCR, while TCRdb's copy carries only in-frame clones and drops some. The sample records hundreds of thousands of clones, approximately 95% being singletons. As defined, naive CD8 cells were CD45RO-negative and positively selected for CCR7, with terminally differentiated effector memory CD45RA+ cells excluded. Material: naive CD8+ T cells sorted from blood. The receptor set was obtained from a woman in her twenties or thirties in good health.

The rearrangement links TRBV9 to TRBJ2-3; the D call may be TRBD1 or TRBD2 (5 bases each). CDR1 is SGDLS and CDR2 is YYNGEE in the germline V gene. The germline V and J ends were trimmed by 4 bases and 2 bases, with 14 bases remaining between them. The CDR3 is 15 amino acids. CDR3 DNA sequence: TGTGCCAGCAGCCCCCCAAGGGACCCCACAGATACGCAGTATTTT. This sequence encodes CASSPPRDPTDTQYF.

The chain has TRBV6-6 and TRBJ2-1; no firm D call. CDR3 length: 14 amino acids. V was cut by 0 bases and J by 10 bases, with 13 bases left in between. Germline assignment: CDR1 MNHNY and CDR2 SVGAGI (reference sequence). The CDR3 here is CASSYSPTMREQFF. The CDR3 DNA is TGTGCCAGCAGTTACTCCCCCACCATGCGGGAGCAGTTCTTC.

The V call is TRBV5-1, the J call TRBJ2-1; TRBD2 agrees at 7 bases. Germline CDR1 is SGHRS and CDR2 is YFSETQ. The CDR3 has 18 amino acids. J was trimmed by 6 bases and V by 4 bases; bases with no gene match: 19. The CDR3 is CASSLHYADRDYINEQFF. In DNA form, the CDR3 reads TGCGCCAGCAGCCTGCACTACGCCGACCGGGACTACATCAATGAGCAGTTCTTC.

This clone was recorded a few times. The CDR3 bases are TGTGCCAGCAGCTTAGGTTCTTACACCGGGGAGCTGTTTTTT. Protein product: CASSLGSYTGELFF. V usage is TRBV11-2 and J usage is TRBJ2-2; D gene uncertain. CDR1 SGHAT and CDR2 FQNNGV come from the germline V gene. Trimming removed 1 base from V and 3 bases from J, with 6 bases in between. CDR3 length: 14 residues.

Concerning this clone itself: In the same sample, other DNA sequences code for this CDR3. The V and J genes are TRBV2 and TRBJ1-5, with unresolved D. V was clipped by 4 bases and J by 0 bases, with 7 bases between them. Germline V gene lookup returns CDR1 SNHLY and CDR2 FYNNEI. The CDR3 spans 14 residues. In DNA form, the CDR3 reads TGTGCCAGCAGTGCTGGGTATAGCAATCAGCCCCAGCATTTT. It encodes CASSAGYSNQPQHF. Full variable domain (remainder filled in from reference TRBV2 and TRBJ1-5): EPEVTQTPSHQVTQMGQEVILRCVPISNHLYFYWYRQILGQKVEFLVSFYNNEISEKSEIFDDQFSVERPDGSNFTLKIRSTKLEDSAMYFCASSAGYSNQPQHFGDGTRLSIL.

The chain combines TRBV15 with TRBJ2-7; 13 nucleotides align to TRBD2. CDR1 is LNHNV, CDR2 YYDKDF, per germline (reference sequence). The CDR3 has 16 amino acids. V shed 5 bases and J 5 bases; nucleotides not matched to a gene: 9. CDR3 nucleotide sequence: TGTGCCACCAGCGAGGGGAAGGGACTAGCGGGAAACGAGCAGTACTTC. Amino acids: CATSEGKGLAGNEQYF. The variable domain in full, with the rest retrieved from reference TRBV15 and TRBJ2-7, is DAMVIQNPRYQVTQFGKPVTLSCSQTLNHNVMYWYQQKSSQAPKLLFHYYDKDFNNEADTPDNFQSRRPNTSFCFLDIRSPGLGDTAMYLCATSEGKGLAGNEQYFGPGTRLTVT.

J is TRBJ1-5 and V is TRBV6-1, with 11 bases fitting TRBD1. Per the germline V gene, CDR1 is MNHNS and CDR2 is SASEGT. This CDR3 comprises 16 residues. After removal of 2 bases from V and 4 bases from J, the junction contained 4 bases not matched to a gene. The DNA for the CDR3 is TGTGCCAGCAGTGAAAGGGACAGGGGGGATAATCAGCCCCAGCATTTT. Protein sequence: CASSERDRGDNQPQHF.

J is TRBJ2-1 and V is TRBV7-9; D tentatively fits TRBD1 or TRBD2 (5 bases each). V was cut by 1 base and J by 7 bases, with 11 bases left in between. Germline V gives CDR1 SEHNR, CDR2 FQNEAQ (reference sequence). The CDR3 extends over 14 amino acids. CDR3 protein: CASSLDGTRNEQFF. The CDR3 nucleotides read TGTGCCAGCAGCTTAGACGGGACGAGGAATGAGCAGTTCTTC.

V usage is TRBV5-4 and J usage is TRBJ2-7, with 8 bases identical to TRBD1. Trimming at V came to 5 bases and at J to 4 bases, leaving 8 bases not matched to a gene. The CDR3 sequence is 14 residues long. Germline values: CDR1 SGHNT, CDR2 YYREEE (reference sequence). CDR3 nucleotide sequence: TGTGCCAGCAGTTTACCCGGACAGGGTTACGAGCAGTACTTC. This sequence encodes CASSLPGQGYEQYF.

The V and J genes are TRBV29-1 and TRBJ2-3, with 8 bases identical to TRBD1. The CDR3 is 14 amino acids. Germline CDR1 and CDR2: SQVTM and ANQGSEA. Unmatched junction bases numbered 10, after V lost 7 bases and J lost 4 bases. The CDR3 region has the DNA TGCAGCGCCCGGGACAGGAAAATTCCAGATACGCAGTATTTT. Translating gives CSARDRKIPDTQYF.

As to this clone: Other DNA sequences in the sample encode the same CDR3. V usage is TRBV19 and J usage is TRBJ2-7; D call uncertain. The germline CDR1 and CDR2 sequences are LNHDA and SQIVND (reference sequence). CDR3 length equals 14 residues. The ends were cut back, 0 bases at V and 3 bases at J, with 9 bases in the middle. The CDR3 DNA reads TGTGCCAGTAGTATAGATCTGGAGAGCTACGAGCAGTACTTC. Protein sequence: CASSIDLESYEQYF.

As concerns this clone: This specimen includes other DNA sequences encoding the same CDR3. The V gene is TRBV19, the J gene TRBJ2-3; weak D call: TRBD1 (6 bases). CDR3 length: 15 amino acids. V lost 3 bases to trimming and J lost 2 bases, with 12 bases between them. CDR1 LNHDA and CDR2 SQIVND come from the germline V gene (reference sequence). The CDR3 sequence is CASSMVQGATDTQYF. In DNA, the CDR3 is TGTGCCAGTAGTATGGTACAGGGTGCCACAGATACGCAGTATTTT. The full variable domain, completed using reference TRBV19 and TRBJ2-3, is DGGITQSPKYLFRKEGQNVTLSCEQNLNHDAMYWYRQDPGQGLRLIYYSQIVNDFQKGDIAEGYSVSREKKESFPLTVTSAQKNPTAFYLCASSMVQGATDTQYFGPGTRLTVL.

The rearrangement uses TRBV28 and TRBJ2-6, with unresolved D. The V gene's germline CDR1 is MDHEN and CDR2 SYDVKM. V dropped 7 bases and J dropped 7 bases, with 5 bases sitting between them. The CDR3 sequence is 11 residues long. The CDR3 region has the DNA TGTGCCAGCACTCGTGCCAACGTCCTGACTTTC. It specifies CASTRANVLTF.

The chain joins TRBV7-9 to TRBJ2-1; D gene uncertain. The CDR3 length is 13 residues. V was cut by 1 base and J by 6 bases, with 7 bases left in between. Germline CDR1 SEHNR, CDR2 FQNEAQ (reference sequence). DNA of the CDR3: TGTGCCAGCAGCTTAGACGGTTCCAATGAGCAGTTCTTC. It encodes CASSLDGSNEQFF. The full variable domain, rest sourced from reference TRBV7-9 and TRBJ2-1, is DTGVSQNPRHKITKRGQNVTFRCDPISEHNRLYWYRQTLGQGPEFLTYFQNEAQLEKSRLLSDRFSAERPKGSFSTLEIQRTEQGDSAMYLCASSLDGSNEQFFGPGTRLTVL.

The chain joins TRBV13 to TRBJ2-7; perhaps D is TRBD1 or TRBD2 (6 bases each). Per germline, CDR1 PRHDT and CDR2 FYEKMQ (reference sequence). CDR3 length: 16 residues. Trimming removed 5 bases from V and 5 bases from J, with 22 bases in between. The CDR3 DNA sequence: TGTGCCAGCAGCCTCCTCGGGGGCGGGATTAGCAACGAGCAGTACTTC. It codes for CASSLLGGGISNEQYF.

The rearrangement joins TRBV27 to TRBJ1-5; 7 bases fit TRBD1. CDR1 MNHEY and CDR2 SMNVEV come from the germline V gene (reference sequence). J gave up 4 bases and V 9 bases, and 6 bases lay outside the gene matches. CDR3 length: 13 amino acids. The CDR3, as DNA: TGTGCCAGTCGGACAGGCGAGAATCAGCCCCAGCATTTT. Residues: CASRTGENQPQHF.

CDR3 nucleotides: TGTGCCAGCAGCCAAGATGGGGTGAATGAAAAACTGTTTTTT. As protein: CASSQDGVNEKLFF. V gene TRBV4-2 combines with J gene TRBJ1-4; D call uncertain. The germline V gene encodes CDR1 LGHNA and CDR2 YNFKEQ. The germline V and J ends were trimmed by 0 bases and 5 bases, with 7 bases remaining between them. The CDR3 runs to 14 residues.

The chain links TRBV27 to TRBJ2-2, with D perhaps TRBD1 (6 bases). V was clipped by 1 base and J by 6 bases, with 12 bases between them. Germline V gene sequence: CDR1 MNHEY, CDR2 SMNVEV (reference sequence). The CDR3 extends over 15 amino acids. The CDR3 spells CASSLWAGGPGELFF. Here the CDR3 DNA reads TGTGCCAGCAGTTTATGGGCTGGGGGCCCCGGGGAGCTGTTTTTT.

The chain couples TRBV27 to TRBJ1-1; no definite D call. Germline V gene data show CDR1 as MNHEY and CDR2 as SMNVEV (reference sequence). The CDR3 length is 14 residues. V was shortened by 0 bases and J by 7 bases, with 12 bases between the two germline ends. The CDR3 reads CASSLSTGFGEAFF. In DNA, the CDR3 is TGTGCCAGCAGTTTATCGACGGGCTTTGGTGAAGCTTTCTTT.

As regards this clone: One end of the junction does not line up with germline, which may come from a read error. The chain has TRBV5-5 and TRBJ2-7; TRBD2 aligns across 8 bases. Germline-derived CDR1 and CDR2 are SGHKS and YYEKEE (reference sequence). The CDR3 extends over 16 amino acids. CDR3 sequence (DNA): TGTGCTAGCAGCTTGGGGGCTAGCGGGTTAGTATACGAGCAGTACTTC. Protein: CASSLGASGLVYEQYF.

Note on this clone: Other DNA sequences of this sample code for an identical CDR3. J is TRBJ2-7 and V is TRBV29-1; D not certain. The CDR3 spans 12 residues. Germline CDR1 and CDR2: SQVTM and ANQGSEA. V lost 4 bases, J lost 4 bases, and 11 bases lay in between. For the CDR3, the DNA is TGCAGCGTTGGGGTTAGTTATTACGAGCAGTACTTC. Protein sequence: CSVGVSYYEQYF.

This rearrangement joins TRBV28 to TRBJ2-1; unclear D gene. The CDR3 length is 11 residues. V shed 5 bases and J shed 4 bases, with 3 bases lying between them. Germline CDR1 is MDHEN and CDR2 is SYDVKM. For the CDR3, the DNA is TGTGCCAGCAGTCGGTACAATGAGCAGTTCTTC. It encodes CASSRYNEQFF.

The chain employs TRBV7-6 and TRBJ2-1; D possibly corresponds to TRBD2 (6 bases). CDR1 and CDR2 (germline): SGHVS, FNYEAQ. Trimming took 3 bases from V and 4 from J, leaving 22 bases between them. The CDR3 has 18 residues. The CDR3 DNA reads TGTGCCAGCAGCTTCACCTGGGAGGTGGGAGGAGGTTACAATGAGCAGTTCTTC. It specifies CASSFTWEVGGGYNEQFF.